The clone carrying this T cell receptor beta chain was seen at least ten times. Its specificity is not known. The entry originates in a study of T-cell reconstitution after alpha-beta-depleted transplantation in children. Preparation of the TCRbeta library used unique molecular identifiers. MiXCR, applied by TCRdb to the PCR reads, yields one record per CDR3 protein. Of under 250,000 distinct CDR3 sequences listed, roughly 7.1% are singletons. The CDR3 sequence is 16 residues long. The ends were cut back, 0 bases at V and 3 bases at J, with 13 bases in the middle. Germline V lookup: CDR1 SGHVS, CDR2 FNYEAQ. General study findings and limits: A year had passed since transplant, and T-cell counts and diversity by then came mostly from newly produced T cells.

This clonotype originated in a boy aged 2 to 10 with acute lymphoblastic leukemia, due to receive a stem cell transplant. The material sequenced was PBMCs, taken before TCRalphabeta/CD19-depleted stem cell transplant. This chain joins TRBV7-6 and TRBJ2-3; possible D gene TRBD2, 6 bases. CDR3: CASSLAGGGRTDTQYF. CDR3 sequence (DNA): TGTGCCAGCAGCTTAGCGGGGGGTGGTAGGACAGATACGCAGTATTTT.